The following is a T cell receptor (beta chain) sequence with its context. The data were taken from a study of identical twins. TCRdb reprocessed the 5' RACE reads via MiXCR and lists one record per CDR3 protein. Counted here are 700,000 or so distinct CDR3 sequences, 8.5% to 9% occurring once; the ten biggest clones make up around 0.98%. The V gene lost 0 bases and the J gene lost 5 bases, with 14 bases spanning the gap. This CDR3 has 15 amino acids. These same data were also listed under a study on yellow fever vaccine responses in identical twins.

Material: PBMCs. The V gene is TRBV12-3 or TRBV12-4, the J gene TRBJ2-7; D is possibly TRBD2 (6 bases). The TCR was taken from a woman between 18 and 30 years old in good health. The CDR3 region is CASSLAGGKANEQYF. The CDR3 DNA reads TGTGCCAGCAGTTTAGCGGGGGGAAAGGCGAACGAGCAGTACTTC.